These T cell receptor beta chains were read from a single sample in a study of ipilimumab plus nivolumab after autologous stem cell transplantation. Sequenced by immunoSEQ multiplex PCR; TCRdb stores in-frame clones only, minus some. Of over 35,000 clones listed, nearly 95% are singletons. Source: PBMCs, taken in a trial of ipilimumab plus nivolumab as post-transplant consolidation. The receptor source for this set is a male donor with multiple myeloma. CDR3s include the opening cysteine and the closing phenylalanine or tryptophan. The D gene is left open where the match is weak. Part of the rows lack a size; the others show once, few, many or a class for expanded clones.

TRBD1	once	TRBV25-1	TRBJ1-1	TGTGCCAGCAATGCGGACAGGGCATCGAACACTGAAGCTTTCTTT	CASNADRASNTEAFF
TRBD2	.	TRBV19	TRBJ2-1	TGTGCCAGTAGTCGAACTAGCGCCACACGGGATGAGCAGTTCTTC	CASSRTSATRDEQFF
TRBD1	.	TRBV4-1	TRBJ1-1	TGCGCCAGCAGCCAAGGGGGGACAGGGAATGAAGCTTTCTTT	CASSQGGTGNEAFF
.	once	TRBV11-2	TRBJ1-6	TGTGCCAGCAGCTTAGGGAATTCACCCCTCCACTTT	CASSLGNSPLHF
.	.	TRBV9	TRBJ2-5	TGTGCCAGCAGCGTAGAGGGAGTGGGGGAACAAGAGACCCAGTACTTC	CASSVEGVGEQETQYF
TRBD2	.	TRBV29-1	TRBJ2-3	TGCAGCGTTGAAAGTGGCGGGGGAACAGATACGCAGTATTTT	CSVESGGGTDTQYF
TRBD1	once	TRBV7-8	TRBJ1-5	TGTGCCAGCAGGGCTACACCGGGACAGGGAGGATTGAGTCAGCCCCAGCATTTT	CASRATPGQGGLSQPQHF
TRBD2	once	TRBV5-8	TRBJ2-7	TGTGCCAGCACCGGCGGGGGATCCTACGAGCAGTACTTC	CASTGGGSYEQYF
TRBD1	.	TRBV5-4	TRBJ2-2	TGTGCCAGCAGCGGGACAGGGCTGAACACCGGGGAGCTGTTTTTT	CASSGTGLNTGELFF
TRBD1	once	TRBV11-2	TRBJ2-5	TGTGCCAGCAGCCGCACAGGGGGGCAAGAGACCCAGTACTTC	CASSRTGGQETQYF
.	.	TRBV6-6	TRBJ2-7	TGTGCCAGCAGTTACACATACGGGGGTTCCTACGAGCAGTACTTC	CASSYTYGGSYEQYF
.	once	TRBV27	TRBJ2-7	TGTGCCAGCAGTTTAGTAGCAGGGGCCTACTACGAGCAGTACTTC	CASSLVAGAYYEQYF
.	.	TRBV19	TRBJ1-2	TGTGCCAGTAGTATCCGGGGTGAGAGCTATGGCTACACCTTC	CASSIRGESYGYTF
.	.	TRBV11-2	TRBJ2-7	TGTGCCAGCAGCTCGAGGACTGATTACGAGCAGTACTTC	CASSSRTDYEQYF
.	.	TRBV30	TRBJ2-7	TGTGCCTGGAGTGTACCCAGGGTTTGGGGTTTCTACGAGCAGTACTTC	CAWSVPRVWGFYEQYF
.	.	TRBV5-1	TRBJ2-1	TGCGCCAGCAGCTTGGAAGGAGATCAATACAATGAGCAGTTCTTC	CASSLEGDQYNEQFF
TRBD2	.	TRBV23-1	TRBJ2-3	TGCGCCAGCAGTCAATCCGGGGGGGACACAGATACGCAGTATTTT	CASSQSGGDTDTQYF
TRBD2	.	TRBV4-3	TRBJ2-5	TGCGCCAGCAGCCGTACTAGCGGGAGAGGGGAGACCCAGTACTTC	CASSRTSGRGETQYF
TRBD2	.	TRBV28	TRBJ2-1	TGTGCCAGCAGTTTATTTAGCGGGAGAGTTAATGAGCAGTTCTTC	CASSLFSGRVNEQFF
TRBD1	.	TRBV6-6	TRBJ1-2	TGTGCCAGCAGTTACGGACAGGGGAACTATGGCTACACCTTC	CASSYGQGNYGYTF
.	.	TRBV7-9	TRBJ2-5	TGTGCCAGCAGCTCCCGCTCGGGGGGCGGAGAGACCCAGTACTTC	CASSSRSGGGETQYF
TRBD2	.	TRBV19	TRBJ2-1	TGTGCCAGTAGTATCGCCCTAGCGGGAGGGCTCTCCTACAATGAGCAGTTCTTC	CASSIALAGGLSYNEQFF
.	.	TRBV5-6	TRBJ2-1	TGTGCCAGCAGCTTCCTGCTGTCTCGCGTCAATGAGCAGTTCTTC	CASSFLLSRVNEQFF
TRBD2	few	TRBV5-1	TRBJ2-2	TGCGCCAGCAGCTTAATCTGGACTAGCGGCGGGGAGCTGTTTTTT	CASSLIWTSGGELFF
.	.	TRBV9	TRBJ2-3	TGTGCCAGCAGCCTATCTAGCGCATCCACAGATACGCAGTATTTT	CASSLSSASTDTQYF
.	.	TRBV19	TRBJ1-1	TGTGCCAGTAGTGTAACAGGGTGGACTGAAGCTTTCTTT	CASSVTGWTEAFF
TRBD1	.	TRBV28	TRBJ2-1	TGTGCCAGCAGTTGGGGGACAGGGGGAATCAATGAGCAGTTCTTC	CASSWGTGGINEQFF
.	.	TRBV19	TRBJ2-7	TGTGCCAGTAGTATAGCCCTAGGCTACGAGCAGTACTTC	CASSIALGYEQYF